This TCR beta chain is from a study of T cell responses to AZD1222 COVID-19 vaccine listed by TCRdb under 2021. In the study overall: AZD1222 recipients given second doses at about 4 weeks or at about 12 weeks were pooled, since spike-specific TCR depth and breadth were not found to differ between the two schedules. A total of 233 trial participants underwent TCR sequencing, of whom some 210 received two doses of AZD1222 and about 25 received two doses of the MenACWY control vaccine. Trial participants were enrolled by age into subgroups of 18-55, 56-69 and 70-plus years, and around 140, 26 and 57 TCR-sequenced participants, respectively, were included in these subgroups. The paper as a whole reports these results and caveats: In the small 56-69-year group, the increase in depth fell short of significance, most likely because of low power. Conclusions about previously exposed vaccinees are limited, since just five to seven AZD1222 recipients were seropositive for SARS-CoV-2 at baseline. Nearly half of unique spike-specific TCRs reportedly recognized epitopes outside regions mutated in the B.1.351 and B.1.1.7 variants. CD4 TCRs associated with the vaccine covered the entire spike protein, and the dominant responses were in regions 160-218 and 743-854. A significant rise in spike-specific TCR breadth and depth was observed after two AZD1222 doses relative to day 0 and relative to MenACWY recipients. Because no day 14 peak-response samples were available, repertoires were characterized only after the peak T cell response. Participants were mostly white British and included more females than males, and it was suggested by the authors that clonal diversity may have been underestimated.

The time point tag for this specimen amounts to: baseline before first vaccination. Vaccinee samples were obtained from the UK trials COV001 and COV002, which included a single-blind randomized controlled phase 2/3 trial of AZD1222 (ChAdOx1 nCoV-19) in healthy adults. For TCRbeta chain sequencing, PBMC samples were collected from trial participants at day 0 and at day 28 after the second dose. The CDR3 regions of human TCRbeta chains were analyzed by immunosequencing. From the authors' description of their analysis: Repertoire TCRs were checked for matches against a reference library of SARS-CoV-2-specific TCRs that had been generated using the MIRA antigen-specificity platform. Breadth was defined as the fraction of unique TCRs that were SARS-CoV-2-associated, and depth was defined as the fraction of total T cells that were SARS-CoV-2-associated. Each spike-specific TCR was assigned to its reactive spike region and to a CD4 or CD8 class using the MIRA data. Log10-transformed breadth and depth values were compared by one-way ANOVA with Sidak's multiple comparisons tests. This immuneACCESS table, as held by TCRdb, lists in-frame sequences with V and J called but not all clones. Of the missing ones, under half trace to an unresolved V gene in checked studies; the others have no known cause. That table furnishes V, J and clone size, whereas the DNA furnished D and trimming. The table for this sample lists approximately 180,000 clones; 70% to 90% of them were counted only once. The ten biggest clones cover roughly 6% of the sample.

About this clone itself: The antigen this receptor binds is unknown. No much larger clone is present one base from it, and per-base qualities are unavailable.

The germline V gene supplies CDR1 MDHEN and CDR2 SYDVKM. From its cysteine to its phenylalanine, the CDR3 spans 15 amino acids. The sequence is cut down to CDR3 DNA, 45 bases in frame from base 1. V trim: 4 bases; J trim: 8 bases; unmatched bases: 10. This sample comprised peripheral blood, obtained on day 0 of AZD1222 vaccination. The receptor's source is an adult in good health. The chain couples TRBV28 to TRBJ1-4, with 7 central nucleotides matching TRBD1. The DNA reads as follows: TGTGCCAGCAGTTCCACAGGGGTAGCTGGCGAAAAACTGTTTTTT. Translation gives CASSSTGVAGEKLFF.